This TCR beta chain was captured in a study of beta chain features in type 1 diabetes. Study-level findings and limits: Within patients, naive, central memory and Treg TCRB repertoires seemed more similar than within healthy donors.

Using CD45RO/CCR7/CD25/CD127/CD95/CD27, CD4+ naive, central memory, regulatory and stem cell-like memory cells were sorted. cDNA synthesis used the whole RNA isolate, giving expressed TCRB sequences. Assay used: immunoSEQ multiplex PCR; TCRdb lists only in-frame clones, some missing. The data show hundreds of thousands of clones, with approximately 30% seen just once and around 0.065% held by the top ten. V gave up 6 bases and J gave up 2 bases, with 14 bases separating them. Germline loops: CDR1 MDHEN, CDR2 SYDVKM. The CDR3 spans 15 residues. On this clone: The antigen remains undetermined.

Sequencing used naive CD4+ T cells from blood. This TCR derives from a man aged 18-30 years in good health. V gene TRBV28 combines with J gene TRBJ2-1; no clear D gene. CDR3 in DNA: TGTGCCAGCAGATCCGACGTGGTAGCCTACAATGAGCAGTTCTTC. This translates into CASRSDVVAYNEQFF.